Below, one TCR beta chain is given with its context. TCRdb keeps only in-frame clones here, not all; method: immunoSEQ multiplex PCR. The repertoire holds approximately 82,000 clones, with under 85% as singletons. V lost 3 bases, J lost 4 bases, and 16 bases lay in between. This CDR3 has 16 amino acids. Germline assignment: CDR1 SGHTA and CDR2 FQGNSA. The data derive from a study of radiotherapy plus CTLA-4 blockade in lung cancer. At the level of the study: Objective responses occurred in around 18% of patients; 31% had disease control.

The sample in question was peripheral blood, obtained from a patient treated with radiotherapy plus ipilimumab. The source of this sequence is a human donor with non-small cell lung cancer that progressed on radiotherapy plus ipilimumab. The J gene is TRBJ2-1, the V gene TRBV7-2; D is perhaps TRBD2 (6 bases). CDR3 amino acids: CASSFASGRLYNEQFF. The CDR3 coding sequence is TGTGCCAGCAGCTTCGCCTCAGGGAGGTTATACAATGAGCAGTTCTTC. The whole variable domain, remainder taken from reference TRBV7-2 and TRBJ2-1, is GAGVSQSPSNKVTEKGKDVELRCDPISGHTALYWYRQSLGQGLEFLIYFQGNSAPDKSGLPSDRFSAERTGGSVSTLTIQRTQQEDSAVYLCASSFASGRLYNEQFFGPGTRLTVL.